This TCR beta chain was documented in a study of blood T cell repertoires in COVID-19. Across the whole study: The analysed material was cDNA or gDNA that came from T cells, B-cell-depleted T cells, or PBMCs.

The study drew participants aged about 18 to 90 years from approximately 23 US areas. Germline CDR1 is MGHDK and CDR2 is SYGVNS. Trimming took 4 bases from V and 7 from J, leaving 14 bases between them. The CDR3 is 15 amino acids. Under the authors' procedure: Estimation of nucleated cell counts was performed using reference gene primer amplification. Only in-frame clones appear in the TCRdb table, and some are missing; sequencing was by immunoSEQ multiplex PCR. V, J and clone size are those of that table, while D and trimming were read from the DNA. Of around 290,000 clones in the sample, approximately 89% were seen once. This clone has only a few counts.

Sequenced material: PBMCs or T cells enriched from blood (not recorded which). This chain uses TRBV25-1 with TRBJ1-6; D possibly corresponds to TRBD1 (6 bases). This clonotype was sampled from a woman between 18 and 29 years old who had recovered from COVID-19. The CDR3 reads CASSGANRDNSPLHF. CDR3 sequence (DNA): TGTGCCAGCAGTGGGGCCAACAGGGACAATTCACCCCTCCACTTT. Combining the CDR3 with reference TRBV25-1 and TRBJ1-6 gives the whole variable domain EADIYQTPRYLVIGTGKKITLECSQTMGHDKMYWYQQDPGMELHLIHYSYGVNSTEKGDLSSESTVSRIRTEHFPLTLESARPSHTSQYLCASSGANRDNSPLHFGNGTRLTVT.